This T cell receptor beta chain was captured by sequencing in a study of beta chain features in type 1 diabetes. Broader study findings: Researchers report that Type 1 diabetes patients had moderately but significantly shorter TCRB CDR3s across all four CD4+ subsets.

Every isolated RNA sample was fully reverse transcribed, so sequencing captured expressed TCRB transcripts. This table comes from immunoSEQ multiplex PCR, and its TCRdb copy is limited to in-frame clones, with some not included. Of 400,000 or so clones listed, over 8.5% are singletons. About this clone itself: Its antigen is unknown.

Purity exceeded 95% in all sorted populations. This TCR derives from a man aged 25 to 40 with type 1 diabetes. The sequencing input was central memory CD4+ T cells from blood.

The CDR3 here is CASSYSPSGRNEQFF. Written as DNA, the CDR3 is TGTGCCAGCAGCTACTCTCCTAGCGGGAGGAATGAGCAGTTCTTC. V is TRBV11-3 and J is TRBJ2-1, with TRBD2 matching 11 bases. Trimming took 4 bases from V and 7 from J; bases not matched to a gene: 6. The CDR3 length is 15 residues. Looked up from germline, CDR1 is SGHNT and CDR2 is YENEEA. Using reference TRBV11-3 and TRBJ2-1 for the parts outside the CDR3, the full variable domain is EAGVVQSPRYKIIEKKQPVAFWCNPISGHNTLYWYLQNLGQGPELLIRYENEEAVDDSQLPKDRFSAERLKGVDSTLKIQPAELGDSAVYLCASSYSPSGRNEQFFGPGTRLTVL.